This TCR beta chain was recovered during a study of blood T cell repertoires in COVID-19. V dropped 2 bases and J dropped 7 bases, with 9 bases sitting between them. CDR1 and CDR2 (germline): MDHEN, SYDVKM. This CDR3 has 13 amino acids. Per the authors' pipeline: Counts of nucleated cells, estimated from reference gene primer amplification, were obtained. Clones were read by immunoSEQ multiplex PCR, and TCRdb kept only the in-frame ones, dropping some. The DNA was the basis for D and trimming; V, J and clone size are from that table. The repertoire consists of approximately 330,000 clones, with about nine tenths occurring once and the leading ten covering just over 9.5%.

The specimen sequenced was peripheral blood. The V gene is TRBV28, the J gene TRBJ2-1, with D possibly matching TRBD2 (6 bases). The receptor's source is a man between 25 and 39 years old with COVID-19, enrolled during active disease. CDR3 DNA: TGTGCCAGCAGTTTACCGGGAGTGAATGAGCAGTTCTTC. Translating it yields CASSLPGVNEQFF.